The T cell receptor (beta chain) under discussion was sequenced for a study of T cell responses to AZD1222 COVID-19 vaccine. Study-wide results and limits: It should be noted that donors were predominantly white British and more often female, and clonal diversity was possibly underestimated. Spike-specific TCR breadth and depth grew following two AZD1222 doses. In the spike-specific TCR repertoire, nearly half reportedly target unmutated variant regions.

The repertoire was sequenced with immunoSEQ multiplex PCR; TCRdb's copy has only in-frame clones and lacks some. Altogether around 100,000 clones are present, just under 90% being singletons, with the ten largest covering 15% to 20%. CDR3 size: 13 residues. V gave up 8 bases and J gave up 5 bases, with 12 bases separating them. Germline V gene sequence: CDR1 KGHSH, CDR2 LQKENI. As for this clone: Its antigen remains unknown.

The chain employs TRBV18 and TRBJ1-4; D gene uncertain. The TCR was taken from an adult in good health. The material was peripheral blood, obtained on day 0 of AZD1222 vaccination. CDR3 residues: CASRGFANEKLFF. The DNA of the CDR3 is TGTGCCAGCAGAGGATTCGCGAATGAAAAACTGTTTTTT. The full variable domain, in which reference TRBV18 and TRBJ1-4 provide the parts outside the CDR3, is NAGVMQNPRHLVRRRGQEARLRCSPMKGHSHVYWYRQLPEEGLKFMVYLQKENIIDESGMPKERFSAEFPKEGPSILRIQQVVRGDSAAYFCASRGFANEKLFFGSGTQLSVL.